One sample yielded the 5 T cell receptor beta chains listed below, sequenced in a study of cytomegalovirus exposure and HLA in healthy donors. Data came from immunoSEQ multiplex PCR; TCRdb stores just in-frame clones and leaves some out. The profile shows under 250,000 clones, roughly 84% of them singletons. The sequenced sample consisted of PBMCs. The receptors were sampled from a woman aged 18-29 years in good health and CMV-seropositive.

The chain couples TRBV28 to TRBJ2-2, with 8 bases that match TRBD1. Germline V gene data show CDR1 as MDHEN and CDR2 as SYDVKM. This CDR3 comprises 15 residues. The trim removed 3 bases at V and 4 bases at J, leaving 4 bases unmatched. CDR3 amino acids: CASSLRQGATGELFF. CDR3 in DNA: TGTGCCAGCAGTTTGCGTCAGGGGGCCACCGGGGAGCTGTTTTTT.

This clone appeared a few times. This CDR3 is also generated by other DNA sequences in the sample. CDR3 DNA sequence: TGTGCTAGTGGTTTAGGGACAGGGGGGAACACTGAAGCTTTCTTT. Protein sequence: CASGLGTGGNTEAFF. The genes are TRBV12-5 and TRBJ1-1; TRBD1 aligns across 11 bases. The ends lost 3 bases at V and 1 base at J; junction bases unmatched: 1. The CDR3 length is 15 residues. The germline V gene encodes CDR1 LGHNT and CDR2 FRNRAP.

The V call is TRBV6-6, the J call TRBJ2-7; 7 bases map to TRBD1. Trimming cost V 5 bases and J 4 bases; bases outside gene matches: 5. This CDR3 is 13 amino acids long. Looked up from germline, CDR1 is MNHNY and CDR2 is SVGAGI (reference sequence). DNA of the CDR3: TGTGCCAGCAGTCGCGGACAGGCTTACGAGCAGTACTTC. It translates to CASSRGQAYEQYF.

V gene TRBV27 combines with J gene TRBJ2-1, with D possibly TRBD2 on 5 matching bases. Germline loops: CDR1 MNHEY, CDR2 SMNVEV (reference sequence). CDR3 length equals 15 residues. V dropped 5 bases and J dropped 6 bases, with 17 bases sitting between them. In DNA form, the CDR3 reads TGTGCCAGCAGTACGATAGCGAGAGTAGGCAATGAGCAGTTCTTC. This encodes CASSTIARVGNEQFF.

The chain carries TRBV25-1 and TRBJ1-1, with D possibly being TRBD1 (5 bases). Per germline, CDR1 MGHDK and CDR2 SYGVNS. The V gene lost 4 bases and the J gene lost 7 bases, with 13 bases spanning the gap. The CDR3 is 13 amino acids. CDR3 sequence (DNA): TGTGCCAGCAGTGCCACTGGGAGGGGTGAAGCTTTCTTT. This codes for CASSATGRGEAFF.